The rows below give T cell receptor beta chains drawn from one sample of a study of T cell responses to AZD1222 COVID-19 vaccine. TCRdb keeps only in-frame clones here, not all; method: immunoSEQ multiplex PCR. The sample has roughly 120,000 clones; around 85% are singletons. The sequencing used peripheral blood, collected on day 0 of AZD1222 vaccination. The origin of the receptors is an adult in good health. Each CDR3 is given with its conserved first and last residue. The D gene is left open where the match is weak. Clone size appears in some rows only: once, few, many, or a class for an expanded clone.

clone size,CDR3 length,J gene,D gene,V gene,CDR3 protein,CDR3 DNA
few,12,TRBJ2-1,TRBD1,TRBV29-1,CSVAQGAYEQFF,TGCAGCGTGGCACAGGGGGCGTATGAGCAGTTCTTC
.,15,TRBJ2-7,.,TRBV30,CAWSLGEGAGYEQYF,TGTGCCTGGAGCCTTGGGGAGGGGGCAGGGTACGAGCAGTACTTC
.,12,TRBJ2-7,.,TRBV12-3/TRBV12-4,CASSLQSYEQYF,TGTGCCAGCAGTTTACAGAGCTACGAGCAGTACTTC
.,12,TRBJ2-1,.,TRBV9,CASSVPTGPQFF,TGTGCCAGCAGCGTCCCCACAGGTCCCCAGTTCTTC
.,13,TRBJ2-1,.,TRBV3-1/TRBV3-2,CASSEPGQRVQFF,TGTGCCAGCAGCGAGCCAGGACAGAGGGTGCAGTTCTTC
.,13,TRBJ1-2,.,TRBV29-1,CSAAVREGYGYTF,TGCAGCGCCGCCGTGCGGGAGGGTTATGGCTACACCTTC
.,13,TRBJ2-1,.,TRBV18,CASSPPRGDEQFF,TGTGCCAGCTCACCACCGAGGGGGGATGAGCAGTTCTTC
once,15,TRBJ1-5,TRBD1,TRBV19,CASSRGQGRYQPQHF,TGTGCCAGTAGCCGGGGACAGGGAAGGTATCAGCCCCAGCATTTT
.,14,TRBJ2-1,TRBD1,TRBV30,CAWSPGTGYNEQFF,TGTGCCTGGAGTCCCGGGACAGGGTACAATGAGCAGTTCTTC
.,14,TRBJ1-1,TRBD1,TRBV6-5,CASKQGPMNTEAFF,TGTGCCAGCAAACAGGGGCCCATGAACACTGAAGCTTTCTTT
.,15,TRBJ2-7,.,TRBV27,CASSLLLDSSYEQYF,TGTGCCAGCAGTCTCCTCCTGGACAGCTCCTACGAGCAGTACTTC
.,12,TRBJ1-1,.,TRBV30,CAWLNLNTEAFF,TGTGCCTGGCTCAACTTGAACACTGAAGCTTTCTTT
.,14,TRBJ2-7,.,TRBV7-9,CASTKSGGLYEQYF,TGTGCCAGCACCAAATCTGGCGGACTCTACGAGCAGTACTTC
.,16,TRBJ2-2,.,TRBV7-9,CASSLGSRDYTGELFF,TGTGCCAGCAGCTTAGGGTCGAGGGACTACACCGGGGAGCTGTTTTTT
.,14,TRBJ1-5,.,TRBV28,CASMRGGGNQPQHF,TGTGCCAGTATGCGGGGAGGAGGCAATCAGCCCCAGCATTTT
.,20,TRBJ2-7,.,TRBV4-2,CASSQDPPDGAGTKDYEQYF,TGTGCCAGCAGCCAAGACCCGCCGGATGGTGCGGGCACCAAAGACTACGAGCAGTACTTC
.,16,TRBJ1-6,TRBD1,TRBV28,CASSTSGTGYNSPLHF,TGTGCCAGCAGTACCTCCGGGACAGGGTATAATTCACCCCTCCACTTT
once,13,TRBJ1-1,.,TRBV2,CASSVGLNTEAFF,TGTGCCAGCAGTGTGGGGTTGAACACTGAAGCTTTCTTT
.,13,TRBJ2-5,.,TRBV29-1,CSASGPGQETQYF,TGCAGCGCAAGCGGCCCGGGCCAAGAGACCCAGTACTTC
.,14,TRBJ2-5,TRBD1,TRBV10-3,CAISPGQGYETQYF,TGTGCCATCAGCCCGGGACAGGGCTATGAGACCCAGTACTTC
.,16,TRBJ2-3,TRBD1,TRBV5-4,CASSLARDRGADTQYF,TGTGCCAGCAGCTTGGCCCGGGACAGGGGCGCAGATACGCAGTATTTT
.,16,TRBJ2-1,.,TRBV28,CASSYPQRARGDEQFF,TGTGCCAGCAGTTATCCCCAACGTGCTCGTGGCGATGAGCAGTTCTTC
.,15,TRBJ2-7,TRBD1,TRBV11-2,CASSLTVQTGGEQYF,TGTGCCAGCAGCTTGACGGTCCAAACAGGGGGTGAGCAGTACTTC
.,17,TRBJ2-3,.,TRBV27,CASSSLAGGTGTDTQYF,TGTGCCAGCAGTTCTCTGGCAGGCGGCACGGGCACAGATACGCAGTATTTT
.,15,TRBJ2-7,TRBD1,TRBV6-6,CASAPQGASSYEQYF,TGTGCCAGCGCCCCCCAGGGGGCTAGCTCCTACGAGCAGTACTTC
.,13,TRBJ1-2,.,TRBV2,CASSEARGPGYTF,TGTGCCAGCAGTGAAGCGCGAGGTCCTGGCTACACCTTC
few,13,TRBJ1-1,.,TRBV3-1/TRBV3-2,CASSFQMNTEAFF,TGTGCCAGCAGCTTCCAGATGAACACTGAAGCTTTCTTT
.,15,TRBJ2-3,.,TRBV6-5,CASKDRPSLLNTQYF,TGTGCCAGCAAAGACAGGCCAAGCCTTTTGAATACGCAGTATTTT
.,12,TRBJ1-1,TRBD1,TRBV2,CASSLTGSEAFF,TGTGCCAGCAGCCTGACAGGGAGTGAAGCTTTCTTT
.,13,TRBJ1-2,TRBD1,TRBV7-9,CASSPRQGAGYTF,TGTGCCAGCAGCCCACGACAGGGGGCTGGCTACACCTTC
.,15,TRBJ2-5,TRBD1,TRBV9,CASSSRDRGQETQYF,TGTGCCAGCAGCTCCCGGGACAGGGGTCAAGAGACCCAGTACTTC
.,15,TRBJ1-5,.,TRBV11-2,CASSSGQPRDQPQHF,TGTGCCAGCAGCTCCGGACAGCCTAGAGATCAGCCCCAGCATTTT
.,18,TRBJ2-6,TRBD1,TRBV5-8,CASSSTTGGLSGANVLTF,TGTGCCAGCAGTTCGACGACAGGGGGTCTCTCTGGGGCCAACGTCCTGACTTTC
.,14,TRBJ2-7,.,TRBV7-2,CASSLAFGPYEQYF,TGTGCCAGCAGCTTAGCGTTCGGTCCCTACGAGCAGTACTTC
.,16,TRBJ2-1,TRBD1,TRBV14,CASSLGQGVNINEQFF,TGTGCCAGCAGCCTAGGACAGGGGGTCAACATTAATGAGCAGTTCTTC
.,14,TRBJ2-7,.,TRBV23-1,CASSGPVSFYEQYF,TGCGCCAGCAGTGGCCCGGTATCCTTCTACGAGCAGTACTTC
.,13,TRBJ1-3,.,TRBV3-1/TRBV3-2,CASSQDISNTIYF,TGTGCCAGCAGCCAAGATATTTCAAACACCATATATTTT
.,16,TRBJ2-7,TRBD1,TRBV2,CASSVWDRVPPGEQYF,TGTGCCAGCAGCGTGTGGGACAGGGTCCCTCCGGGCGAGCAGTACTTC
.,16,TRBJ1-6,.,TRBV5-1,CASSLEAGVGNSPLHF,TGCGCCAGCAGCTTGGAGGCAGGGGTGGGTAATTCACCCCTCCACTTT
.,12,TRBJ2-7,TRBD1,TRBV6-6,CASTYNLDREYF,TGTGCCAGCACCTACAACTTGGACAGGGAGTACTTC
.,15,TRBJ1-1,.,TRBV6-5,CASSPRGDGNTEAFF,TGTGCCAGCAGTCCCCGGGGGGACGGGAACACTGAAGCTTTCTTT
.,14,TRBJ2-7,.,TRBV9,CASAGRDGVNEQYF,TGTGCCAGCGCAGGCCGGGACGGAGTAAACGAGCAGTACTTC
.,12,TRBJ2-3,.,TRBV2,CASTDRTDTQYF,TGTGCCAGCACGGACCGCACAGATACGCAGTATTTT
.,19,TRBJ2-7,TRBD1,TRBV6-1,CASSEASPLTGDRANEQYF,TGTGCCAGCAGTGAAGCCTCGCCCCTAACTGGGGACAGGGCCAACGAGCAGTACTTC
once,19,TRBJ1-6,.,TRBV7-8,CASSFETVTMSSYNSPLHF,TGTGCCAGCAGCTTCGAGACAGTTACTATGAGCTCCTATAATTCACCCCTCCACTTT
.,15,TRBJ1-2,.,TRBV2,CASSEDREGVYGYTF,TGTGCCAGCAGTGAAGATCGAGAGGGAGTATATGGCTACACCTTC
.,13,TRBJ2-5,TRBD1,TRBV10-1,CASGGQDQETQYF,TGCGCCAGCGGGGGACAGGACCAAGAGACCCAGTACTTC
.,16,TRBJ1-4,TRBD1,TRBV6-1,CASSESGGTGDEKLFF,TGTGCCAGCAGTGAAAGTGGCGGGACAGGGGATGAAAAACTGTTTTTT
.,15,TRBJ1-5,.,TRBV20-1,CSASGRVGANQPQHF,TGCAGTGCTAGTGGGAGGGTGGGGGCGAATCAGCCCCAGCATTTT
.,15,TRBJ2-1,.,TRBV18,CASSPRATGTNEQFF,TGTGCCAGCTCACCACGGGCTACAGGGACCAATGAGCAGTTCTTC
.,14,TRBJ1-5,.,TRBV19,CASSISARDQPQHF,TGTGCCAGTAGTATTTCGGCCAGGGATCAGCCCCAGCATTTT